This T cell receptor beta chain was sequenced for a study of spatial heterogeneity in lung cancer. About the research overall: On average, each unique TCR and UMI combination appeared more than ten times in raw reads.

Time point described: sample taken at primary tumor resection. Without sorting, whole RNA was sequenced from tumor, nontumor lung or frozen PBMC. A total of some 70 untreated early-stage non-small cell lung cancer patients served as donors. This clonotype showed up many times. The antigen is unknown. V shed 4 bases, J shed 4 bases, and the junction held 6 bases outside the gene matches. This CDR3 comprises 15 residues. Germline V lookup: CDR1 LGHDT, CDR2 YNNKEL (reference sequence). General study points: The study found ubiquitous expanded tumor TCRs in blood more at resection than follow-up.

Every TCR cDNA molecule carried a tag that served as a unique molecular identifier. Via MiXCR, TCRdb re-called the 5' RACE reads, giving one row per CDR3 protein. Of 50,000 to 65,000 distinct CDR3 sequences listed, around 8.2% are singletons. The starting material was PBMCs, obtained at surgery. The gene calls are TRBV3-1 and TRBJ2-3, with 9 positions matching TRBD2. The TCR originated in a female donor with early-stage non-small cell lung cancer. The CDR3 region is CASSRGVAGADTQYF. Written as DNA, the CDR3 is TGTGCCAGCAGCCGCGGGGTAGCGGGGGCAGATACGCAGTATTTT.